The clone carrying this T cell receptor beta chain was observed at least ten times. What it recognizes is unknown. Read sequence stops 3 residues before the CDR3 end, and the germline J gene provides the missing end. Sequencing was performed with immunoSEQ multiplex PCR; in TCRdb, only in-frame clones are kept and a portion is missing. The data show approximately 57,000 clones, with none appearing a single time. This specimen belongs to a study of T cell clonality in common variable immunodeficiency. General study points: Compared with controls, CVID subjects had fewer shared TCRbeta clones. Common variable immunodeficiency TCR beta sequences reportedly had fewer deletions and N-nucleotide insertions. TCRbeta clonality was increased in CVID versus healthy controls.

Heparinized whole blood, roughly 4.5 to 9 ml, came from each donor. Per germline, CDR1 DFQATT and CDR2 SNEGSKA (reference sequence). Trimming removed 1 base from V and 0 bases from J, with 8 bases in between. The CDR3 loop spans 14 amino acids. This TCR came from a person aged 18 to 70 in good health. This rearrangement joins TRBV20-1 to TRBJ2-3; maybe TRBD1 (6 bases). Sequenced: peripheral blood mononuclear cells. The sequenced CDR3 bases are TGCAGTGCTAGAGCCGGACAGAGCACAGATACG. It is translated as CSARAGQSTDT. The full CDR3 protein reads CSARAGQSTDTQYF.